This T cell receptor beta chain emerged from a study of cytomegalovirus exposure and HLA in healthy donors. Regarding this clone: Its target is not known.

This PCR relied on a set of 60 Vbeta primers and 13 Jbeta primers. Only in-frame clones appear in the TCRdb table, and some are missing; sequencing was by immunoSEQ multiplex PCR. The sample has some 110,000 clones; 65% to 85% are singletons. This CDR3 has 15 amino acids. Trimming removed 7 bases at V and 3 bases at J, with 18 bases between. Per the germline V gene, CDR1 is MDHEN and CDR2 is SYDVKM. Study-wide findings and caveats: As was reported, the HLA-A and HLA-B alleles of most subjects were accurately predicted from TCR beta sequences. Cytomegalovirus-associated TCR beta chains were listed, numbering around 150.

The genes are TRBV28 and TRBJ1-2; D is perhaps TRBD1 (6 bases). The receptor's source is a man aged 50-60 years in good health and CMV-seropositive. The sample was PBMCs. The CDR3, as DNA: TGTGCCAGCACCATTTCTGGGGGCGACGACTATGGCTACACCTTC. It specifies CASTISGGDDYGYTF.